The present TCR beta chain was sequenced within a study of CD8+ T cells in alopecia areata. In the study overall: Skin from roughly 6-12-month-old C3H/HeJ graft donors with spontaneous alopecia went to roughly 6-10-week-old female C3H/HeJ mice. Broader study findings: Scalp lesions, especially in alopecia totalis/universalis, had higher clonality than normal scalp. TCRs were shared less clearly across patients than in mice, possibly for HLA-related reasons.

cDNA reverse transcribed from extracted RNA served as the sequencing template. Repertoires were generated with immunoSEQ multiplex PCR, while TCRdb's copy carries only in-frame clones and drops some. The sample yields over 100,000 clones, without any singletons. Trimming left V 2 bases short and J 0 bases short, with 7 bases between. The CDR3 loop spans 14 amino acids. The germline V gene encodes CDR1 NNHNN and CDR2 SYGAGS (reference sequence). Concerning this clone: What it binds is not known. Gene labels here are mouse ones. The sequence runs out 4 residues before the end of the CDR3; the remainder is reconstructed from the germline J gene.

The chain uses TRBV13-2 and TRBJ2-4; D perhaps matches TRBD1 (5 bases). This receptor was identified in a C3H/HeJ mouse with alopecia areata. The MHC haplotype of the strain is H2-k. Input material: lesional skin. The chain's CDR3 is CASGETASQNTLYF. The covered CDR3 bases are TGTGCCAGCGGTGAGACAGCTAGTCAAAAC.